This note documents a single TCR beta chain sequence. What it recognizes is unknown. The data were taken from a study of cytomegalovirus exposure and HLA in healthy donors. Study-level results: 87-base-pair reads could not separate some V segments, including TRBV6-2 and TRBV6-3.

The CDR3 extends over 15 amino acids. V lost 5 bases to trimming and J lost 5 bases; unmatched junction nucleotides: 7. Germline CDR1 reads SEHNR; CDR2 reads FQNEAQ (reference sequence). PCR was performed using 60 Vbeta and 13 Jbeta primers. The table came from immunoSEQ multiplex PCR; TCRdb's copy has only in-frame clones and leaves some out. This repertoire includes 45,000 to 55,000 clones. This TCR derives from a middle-aged man in good health and CMV-seropositive. The rearrangement joins TRBV7-9 to TRBJ1-2; TRBD1 aligns across 11 bases. The source material was PBMCs. CDR3 region: CASSIGQGAQYGYTF. CDR3 nucleotides: TGTGCCAGCAGCATAGGACAGGGGGCGCAATATGGCTACACCTTC.